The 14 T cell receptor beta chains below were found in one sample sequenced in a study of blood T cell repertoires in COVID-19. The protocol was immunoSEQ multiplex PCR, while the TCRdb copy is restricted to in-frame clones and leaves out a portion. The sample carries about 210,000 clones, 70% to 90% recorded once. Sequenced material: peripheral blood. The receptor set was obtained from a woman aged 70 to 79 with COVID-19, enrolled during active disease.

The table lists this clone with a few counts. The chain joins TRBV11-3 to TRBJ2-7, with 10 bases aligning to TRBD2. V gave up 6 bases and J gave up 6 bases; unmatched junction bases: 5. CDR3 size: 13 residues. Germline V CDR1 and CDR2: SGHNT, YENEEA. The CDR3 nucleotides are TGTGCCAGCAGGGCGAGCGGGGGGGCCGAGCAGTACTTC. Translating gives CASRASGGAEQYF. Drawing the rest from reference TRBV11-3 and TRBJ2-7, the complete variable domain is EAGVVQSPRYKIIEKKQPVAFWCNPISGHNTLYWYLQNLGQGPELLIRYENEEAVDDSQLPKDRFSAERLKGVDSTLKIQPAELGDSAVYLCASRASGGAEQYFGPGTRLTVT.

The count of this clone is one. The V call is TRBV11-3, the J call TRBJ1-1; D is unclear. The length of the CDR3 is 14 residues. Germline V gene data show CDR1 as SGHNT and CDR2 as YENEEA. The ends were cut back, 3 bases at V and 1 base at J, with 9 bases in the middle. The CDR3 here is CASSFGSRNTEAFF. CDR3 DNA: TGTGCCAGCAGCTTCGGTAGCAGGAACACTGAAGCTTTCTTT.

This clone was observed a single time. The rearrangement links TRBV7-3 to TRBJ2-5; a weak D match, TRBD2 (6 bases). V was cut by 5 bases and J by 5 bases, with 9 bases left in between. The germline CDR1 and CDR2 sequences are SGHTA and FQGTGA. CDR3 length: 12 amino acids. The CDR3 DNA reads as TGTGCCAGCAGCCGAGGGAGGGAGACCCAGTACTTC. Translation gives CASSRGRETQYF.

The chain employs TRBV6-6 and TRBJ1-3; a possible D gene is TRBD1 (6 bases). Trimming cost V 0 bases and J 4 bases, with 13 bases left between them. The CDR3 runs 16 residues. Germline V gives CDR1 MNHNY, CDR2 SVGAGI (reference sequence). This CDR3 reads CASSYSLQGKGNTIYF. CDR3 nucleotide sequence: TGTGCCAGCAGTTACTCGCTGCAGGGGAAGGGAAACACCATATATTTT.

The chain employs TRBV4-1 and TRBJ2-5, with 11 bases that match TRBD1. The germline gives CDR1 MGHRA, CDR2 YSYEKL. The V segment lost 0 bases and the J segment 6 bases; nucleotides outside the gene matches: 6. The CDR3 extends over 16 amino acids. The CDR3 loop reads CASSQEGQGVLQTQYF. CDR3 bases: TGCGCCAGCAGCCAAGAGGGACAGGGGGTCCTGCAGACCCAGTACTTC.

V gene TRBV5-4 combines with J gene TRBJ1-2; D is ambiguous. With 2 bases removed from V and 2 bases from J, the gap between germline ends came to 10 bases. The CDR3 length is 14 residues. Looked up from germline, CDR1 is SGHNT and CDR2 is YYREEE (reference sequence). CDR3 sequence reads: CASSFSVENYGYTF. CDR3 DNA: TGTGCCAGCAGCTTTTCGGTCGAGAACTATGGCTACACCTTC.

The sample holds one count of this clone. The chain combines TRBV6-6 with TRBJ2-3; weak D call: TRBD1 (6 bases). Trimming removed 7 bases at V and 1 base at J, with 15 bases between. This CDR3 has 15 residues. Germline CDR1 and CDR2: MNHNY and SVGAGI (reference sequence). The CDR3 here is CASIQRAGGTDTQYF. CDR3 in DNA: TGTGCCAGCATCCAAAGGGCAGGGGGCACAGATACGCAGTATTTT.

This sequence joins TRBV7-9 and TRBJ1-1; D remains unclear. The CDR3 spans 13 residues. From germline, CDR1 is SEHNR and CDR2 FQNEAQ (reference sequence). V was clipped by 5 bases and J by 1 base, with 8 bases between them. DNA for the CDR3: TGTGCCAGCAGCCATAGAACGAACACTGAAGCTTTCTTT. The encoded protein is CASSHRTNTEAFF.

DNA for the CDR3: TGTGCCAGCAGACCGCCGGGACAGGGGGCCTATGGCTACACCTTC. Its protein product is CASRPPGQGAYGYTF. This rearrangement joins TRBV11-2 to TRBJ1-2; 12 nucleotides agree with TRBD1. The CDR3 has 15 residues. Looked up from germline, CDR1 is SGHAT and CDR2 is FQNNGV. V dropped 6 bases and J dropped 4; count of bases not matched to a gene: 6.

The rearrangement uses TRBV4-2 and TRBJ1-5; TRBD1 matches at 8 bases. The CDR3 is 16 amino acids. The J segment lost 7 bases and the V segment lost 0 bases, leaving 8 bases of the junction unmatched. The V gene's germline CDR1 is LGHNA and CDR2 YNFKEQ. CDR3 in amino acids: CASSQDIGQGSQPQHF. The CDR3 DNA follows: TGTGCCAGCAGCCAAGATATAGGACAGGGCAGCCAGCCCCAGCATTTT.

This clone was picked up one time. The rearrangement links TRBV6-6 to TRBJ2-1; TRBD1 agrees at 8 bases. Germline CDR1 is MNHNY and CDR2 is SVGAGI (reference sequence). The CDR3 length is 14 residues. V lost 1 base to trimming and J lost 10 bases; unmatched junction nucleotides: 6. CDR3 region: CASSYLPGGSEQFF. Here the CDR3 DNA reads TGTGCCAGCAGTTACTTACCAGGGGGCAGCGAGCAGTTCTTC.

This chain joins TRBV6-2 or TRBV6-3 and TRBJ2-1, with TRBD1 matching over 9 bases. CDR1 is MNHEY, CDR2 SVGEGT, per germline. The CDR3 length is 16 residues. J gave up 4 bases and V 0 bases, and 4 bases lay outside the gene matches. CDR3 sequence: CASSYSRDRAYNEQFF. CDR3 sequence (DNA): TGTGCCAGCAGTTACTCCCGGGACAGGGCGTACAATGAGCAGTTCTTC.

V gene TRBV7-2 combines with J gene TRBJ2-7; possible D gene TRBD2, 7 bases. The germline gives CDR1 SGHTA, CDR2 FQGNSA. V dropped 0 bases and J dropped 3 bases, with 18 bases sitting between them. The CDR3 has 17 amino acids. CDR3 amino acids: CASSLAGGGGSLYEQYF. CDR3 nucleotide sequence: TGTGCCAGCAGCTTAGCCGGGGGCGGGGGTTCCCTCTACGAGCAGTACTTC.

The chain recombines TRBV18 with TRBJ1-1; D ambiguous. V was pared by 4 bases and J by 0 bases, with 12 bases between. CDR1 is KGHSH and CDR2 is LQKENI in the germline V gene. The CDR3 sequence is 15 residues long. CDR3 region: CASSLESILNTEAFF. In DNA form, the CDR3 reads TGTGCCAGCTCACTAGAATCCATACTGAACACTGAAGCTTTCTTT.